What follows describes a single T cell receptor (beta chain). Its antigen is currently not known. There are no base qualities to consult, and no much larger clone falls within one base. Libraries were made using the immunoSEQ multiplex PCR assay. For the multiplex PCR, a mixture combining 60 forward primers for TCR Vbeta segments and 13 reverse primers for TCR Jbeta segments was used. Amplification of the CDR3 region of rearranged TCR beta genes was performed with a multiplex PCR assay on genomic DNA. On the Illumina HiSeq System, the amplified TCR beta libraries were sequenced as 87-base-pair reads. The published analysis was carried out like this. A later analysis tallied some 79 million unique TCR beta chains across the 700 or so repertoires, and about 12 million of those chains were shared by two or more donors. Raw reads were error-corrected and collapsed into unique sequences with a nearest-neighbor algorithm that merged closely related sequences to remove PCR and sequencing errors. V, D and J gene segments were assigned by aligning CDR3 sequences to IMGT reference sequences. Each retained sequence needed at least a six-nucleotide match to both a V gene segment and a J gene segment. A rearrangement counted as productive if the CDR3 had no stop codons and remained in frame with V and J, and every other rearrangement counted as non-productive. CDR3 was defined according to IMGT convention as the region running from the second conserved V-encoded cysteine to the conserved J-encoded phenylalanine. In an earlier analysis of around 540 of the donors, sequences lacking an unambiguous match to a single V gene segment were excluded. In an earlier analysis of some 590 of the donors, V segments were called functional above 56.7% productive rearrangements and were called segregating when the between-donor standard deviation exceeded 5%. A statistical classification framework was developed to diagnose cytomegalovirus status using the catalog of TCR beta chain sequences. V and J gene assignment, in a later analysis, came from comparing TCR nucleotide sequences with IMGT/GENE-DB human TR gene sequences. Using the TCRdist pipeline, a later analysis assigned CDR3 sequences along with most-parsimonious VDJ recombination scenarios. A later analysis defined each TCR beta chain by its CDR3 amino acid sequence plus V-gene family, and excluded reads lacking a unique V-gene family. In a later analysis, several hundred highly shared, low-generation-probability nucleotide sequences were removed to address suspected cross-contamination and a sequencing artifact. In a later analysis, a clonal expansion index was calculated for each public chain from normalized within-repertoire ranks of inferred template counts. In a later analysis, generation probabilities were computed with a VDJ recombination model fitted to out-of-frame rearrangements, and the resulting probabilities were checked against IGoR. In a later analysis, TCR-TCR, TCR-HLA and TCR-CMV co-occurrence was scored with hypergeometric tests, and a repertoire-size bias correction was applied to TCR pairs. In a later analysis, false discovery rates were estimated by permuting HLA or CMV assignments 20 times. In a later analysis, co-occurring TCRs were grouped using DBSCAN, and TCRdist sequence similarity was added for clustering within HLA-allele-positive subsets. Repertoires with fewer than 30,000 or more than 120,000 public chains, plus five repertoires with anomalous nucleotide sharing, were excluded from co-occurrence clustering. TCRdb mirrors the immuneACCESS table, restricted to in-frame sequences. Some clones are absent from its copies; in checked studies, under half trace to an unresolved V gene, and the reason for the others is unknown. The V and J calls and clone size are taken from that table; D and trimming were inferred from the DNA. The sample table shows fewer than 250,000 clones, and about 87% are seen once. The leading ten clones occupy approximately 1.7% of the sample.

Based on the germline V gene (reference sequence), the CDR1 and CDR2 sequences are SEHNR and FQNEAQ. Spanning cysteine to phenylalanine, the CDR3 consists of 17 amino acids. Of all the DNA, just the CDR3 is kept, 51 bases in frame from base 1. Trimmed from V: 2 bases; trimmed from J: 5 bases; junction bases lacking a gene match: 10. These data originate in a study of cytomegalovirus exposure and HLA in healthy donors (dated by TCRdb to 2016 to 2017). Broadly, across the study: According to an earlier analysis of 587 of the donors, some 180 million T cells yielded 90 million to 130 million unique TCR beta sequences and less than 300 Gb of sequence data. An early release covering some 640 HLA-typed donors comprised about 310 gigabases of sequencing data and 85 million or so unique TCR sequences. The genetic ancestry cluster associated with self-reported Caucasian donors included about four fifths of the 300 to 450 genotyped donors. The study aimed to test whether signatures of past pathogen exposure could be identified by cataloging public T cell receptors. The study used immunosequencing to profile the T cell repertoires of several hundred subjects and linked those repertoires to cytomegalovirus serostatus. A separate validation cohort of over a hundred different subjects was used in addition to the roughly 700-subject first cohort. High-throughput TCR immunosequencing, statistical association of individual TCRs with disease status, and machine learning were combined to predict cytomegalovirus infection status. A later analysis re-analyzed previously published TCR beta repertoires from 660 or so donors and added high-resolution HLA genotyping to study TCR occurrence patterns. In the later analysis, no new phenotypic data were used to find candidate immune exposures; instead, reliance was placed on TCR beta sequences and their occurrence across donors. In an earlier analysis of over 550 of the donors, high-throughput TCR beta sequencing was used to judge whether each TCR beta V gene segment behaved as functional or pseudogenic. Donor age, sex, ethnicity and CMV serostatus were compiled together with the repertoire data. A later genetic analysis took genome-wide SNP genotypes for about three fifths of the roughly 670 donors and used that subset as a discovery cohort. All discovery cohort repertoires had been generated on a single sequencing platform. HLA typing covered class I and class II loci at four-digit resolution. Typing coverage varied by locus: roughly 629-640 donors for A, B, C, DRB1 and DQB1; more than 500 for DQA1; around 570 for DPA1; approximately 490 for DPB1. Roughly 5 DR-DQ haplotypes were treated as single units for association and clustering because of strong linkage in the cohort. On average, around 240,000 unique TCR beta nucleotide sequences were sequenced per donor among about 400 genotyped donors of the cohort, with 15% to 20% of those sequences being non-productive. Here is what the overall study found, with its caveats: A few of the identified cytomegalovirus-associated TCR beta chains were confirmed in vitro to be specific for cytomegalovirus antigens. A later analysis found that HLA-associated TCR beta chains were more clonally expanded and had lower generation probabilities than equally common non-associated chains. While some public TCRs were present in many individuals, most TCR sequences turned up only very rarely across donors. According to a later genetic analysis, donors in an Asian-associated ancestry cluster had fewer N-insertions in productive TCRs than the approximately 650-donor mean. For the cohort, immune exposure information was limited to CMV serostatus. The authors suggested that the approach could potentially be extended to other disease states and immunological phenotypes. A further reported finding was that TCR beta sequences accurately predicted the HLA-A and HLA-B alleles for most subjects in the first cohort. A later analysis found that TCR association rates varied across HLA loci, with DRB1 alleles showing the most associated TCRs and HLA-C alleles the fewest. Because the 87-base-pair reads could not distinguish some IMGT-functional V segments, including TRBV6-2 and TRBV6-3, those segments were excluded. A cluster of highly shared sequence variants was judged likely to be a technical artifact of the sequencing pipeline. Roughly uniform sequencing depth across donors was assumed in presence/absence analyses, although this assumption may not hold. Assigning TCR associations to individual alleles was difficult when HLA alleles, especially DR and DQ, strongly co-occurred. In both the original and validation cohorts, the classifier was reported to diagnose cytomegalovirus status with high specificity and sensitivity. A later genetic analysis associated a missense DCLRE1C variant with V-gene and J-gene trimming of TCR beta chains, and an independent cohort replicated the association. According to a later analysis, parvovirus B19, influenza, CMV and Epstein-Barr virus appeared linked to several top co-occurrence clusters. The study listed 164 TCR beta chains as associated with cytomegalovirus. Because HLA typing was missing for some donors at each locus, association tests included only the typed subset. Correlated functional status among segregating V segments might reflect linkage disequilibrium, but an unknown experimental factor could not be ruled out. The cohort was sequenced for TCR beta chains only, and without alpha or paired-chain data the features that could be detected were limited. In a later analysis, most CMV-associated TCR beta chains were found to appear HLA-restricted, with HLA associations seemingly driven largely by CMV exposure. Because counts were too low, about 17 rarely observed V segments, including chromosome 9 orphons, were excluded from the earlier analysis of 500 to 700 of the donors. An earlier analysis of approximately 530 of the donors showed that most TCR beta V segments appeared in productive rearrangements either about 90% or about 30% of the time, which broadly matched IMGT annotations. At a false discovery rate of 0.05, a later analysis linked some 17,000 TCR beta sequences to specific HLA alleles.

The cohort was made up of 666 healthy bone marrow donors. At the time of sampling, every cohort member was nominally healthy, though immune exposures that went unrecorded were likely present. The donor tested CMV seronegative and was one of the 352 seronegative cohort members. Each donor provided a peripheral blood sample, and peripheral blood mononuclear cells were used for TCR beta sequencing. Genomic DNA extraction from the blood cell samples was performed with the Qiagen DNeasy Blood Extraction Kit. Recombination linked TRBV7-9 to TRBJ2-1; 9 central bases correspond to TRBD2. The receptor was isolated from a woman between 18 and 29 years old in good health and CMV-seronegative. Sequencing input: PBMCs. The CDR3 protein: CASSLTWREGGNNEQFF. The nucleotides are TGTGCCAGCAGCTTAACCTGGCGGGAGGGCGGGAACAATGAGCAGTTCTTC.